A selection of T cell receptor beta chains follows, all from one sample in a study of control samples from healthy donors and cancer patients. Data came from immunoSEQ multiplex PCR; TCRdb stores just in-frame clones and leaves some out. The sample lists under 110,000 clones, roughly 89% occurring once. The sample taken for sequencing was blood. The receptors derive from a man younger than 45 in good health. The CDR3 runs from the conserved cysteine through the conserved F or W. Fields, in order: clone size, V gene, D gene, J gene, CDR3 DNA, CDR3 protein. The D gene is left open where the match is weak. Part of the rows lack a size; the others show once, few, many or a class for expanded clones.

abundance: -
v_gene: TRBV4-2
d_gene: -
j_gene: TRBJ2-5
CDR3nt: TGTGCCAGCAGCCAAGAGGCCTACCCGGGAGAGACCCAGTACTTC
CDR3aa: CASSQEAYPGETQYF

abundance: -
v_gene: TRBV6-2/TRBV6-3
d_gene: TRBD2
j_gene: TRBJ2-3
CDR3nt: TGTGCCAGCAGTCCCAGCGGGAGGGCAGATACGCAGTATTTT
CDR3aa: CASSPSGRADTQYF

abundance: few
v_gene: TRBV6-1
d_gene: TRBD1
j_gene: TRBJ1-5
CDR3nt: TGTGCCAGCAGTGATTTACTACAGGGGGGAATTCAGCCCCAGCATTTT
CDR3aa: CASSDLLQGGIQPQHF

abundance: -
v_gene: TRBV4-2
d_gene: -
j_gene: TRBJ1-2
CDR3nt: TGTGCCAGCAGCCAAAAAGCCGGCGCAGCCCTCTATGGCTACACCTTC
CDR3aa: CASSQKAGAALYGYTF

abundance: -
v_gene: TRBV3-1/TRBV3-2
d_gene: TRBD1
j_gene: TRBJ2-3
CDR3nt: TGTGCCAGCAGCCAACCGGGACAGGGTTTCACAGATACGCAGTATTTT
CDR3aa: CASSQPGQGFTDTQYF

abundance: -
v_gene: TRBV19
d_gene: TRBD1
j_gene: TRBJ2-1
CDR3nt: TGTGCCAGTAGTATTGGGACAGGGCCGTATGAGCAGTTCTTC
CDR3aa: CASSIGTGPYEQFF

abundance: -
v_gene: TRBV18
d_gene: TRBD1
j_gene: TRBJ1-5
CDR3nt: TGTGCCAGCTCACAACAGGGGACAGGTAGCAATCAGCCCCAGCATTTT
CDR3aa: CASSQQGTGSNQPQHF

abundance: -
v_gene: TRBV24-1
d_gene: TRBD1
j_gene: TRBJ2-3
CDR3nt: TGTGCCACCAGTGATTCAGGACAGGCAGCGGCAGATACGCAGTATTTT
CDR3aa: CATSDSGQAAADTQYF

abundance: -
v_gene: TRBV4-3
d_gene: TRBD1
j_gene: TRBJ2-2
CDR3nt: TGCGCCAGCAGCCAAACAGGGGACACAACGAACACCGGGGAGCTGTTTTTT
CDR3aa: CASSQTGDTTNTGELFF

abundance: -
v_gene: TRBV6-4
d_gene: -
j_gene: TRBJ1-2
CDR3nt: TGTGCCAGCAGTGACTCGATTGGCTACACCTTC
CDR3aa: CASSDSIGYTF

abundance: once
v_gene: TRBV11-2
d_gene: -
j_gene: TRBJ1-1
CDR3nt: TGTGCCAGCAGCTTAGAGGGACGGGGGCAAGCTTTCTTT
CDR3aa: CASSLEGRGQAFF

abundance: -
v_gene: TRBV19
d_gene: -
j_gene: TRBJ1-2
CDR3nt: TGTGCCAGTAGTATAGCCCCGGGGGGGGCTGGCTATGGCTACACCTTC
CDR3aa: CASSIAPGGAGYGYTF

abundance: -
v_gene: TRBV28
d_gene: -
j_gene: TRBJ1-1
CDR3nt: TGTGCCAGCCGACGAGGGGGGAGCACTGAAGCTTTCTTT
CDR3aa: CASRRGGSTEAFF

abundance: -
v_gene: TRBV24-1
d_gene: -
j_gene: TRBJ1-5
CDR3nt: TGTGCCACCAGTGATTTGTGGGAAGGGGGGAGCAATCAGCCCCAGCATTTT
CDR3aa: CATSDLWEGGSNQPQHF

abundance: -
v_gene: TRBV28
d_gene: -
j_gene: TRBJ2-1
CDR3nt: TGTGCCAGCAGTTTATTTGACTTTGCGCGGAGGGACAATGAGCAGTTCTTC
CDR3aa: CASSLFDFARRDNEQFF

abundance: -
v_gene: TRBV5-5
d_gene: -
j_gene: TRBJ2-3
CDR3nt: TGTGCCAGCAGCTTGAAGGGGCTTTTAGATACGCAGTATTTT
CDR3aa: CASSLKGLLDTQYF

abundance: -
v_gene: TRBV24-1
d_gene: -
j_gene: TRBJ1-2
CDR3nt: TGTGCCACCAGTGACCCCCGAGATGATTCCATCTATGGCTACACCTTC
CDR3aa: CATSDPRDDSIYGYTF

abundance: -
v_gene: TRBV24-1
d_gene: TRBD1
j_gene: TRBJ1-1
CDR3nt: TGTGCCACCAGTGACCTGACAGGGTCCAAATGGAACACTGAAGCTTTCTTT
CDR3aa: CATSDLTGSKWNTEAFF

abundance: -
v_gene: TRBV12-5
d_gene: -
j_gene: TRBJ2-1
CDR3nt: TGTGCTAGTGGTTTTCGTGGGAATGAGCAGTTCTTC
CDR3aa: CASGFRGNEQFF

abundance: -
v_gene: TRBV7-9
d_gene: -
j_gene: TRBJ2-2
CDR3nt: TGTGCCAGCAGCTCTCGGAAGACCGGGGAGCTGTTTTTT
CDR3aa: CASSSRKTGELFF

abundance: -
v_gene: TRBV5-1
d_gene: TRBD2
j_gene: TRBJ2-4
CDR3nt: TGCGCCAGCAGCTTACTAGCGGGGGCTTTTGGGGAAAACATTCAGTACTTC
CDR3aa: CASSLLAGAFGENIQYF

abundance: -
v_gene: TRBV11-3
d_gene: TRBD1
j_gene: TRBJ2-1
CDR3nt: TGTGCCAGCAGCTTTGCGGGACAGGGCAATGAGCAGTTCTTC
CDR3aa: CASSFAGQGNEQFF

abundance: once
v_gene: TRBV7-2
d_gene: -
j_gene: TRBJ1-1
CDR3nt: TGTGCCAGCAGCCCCTTCGTGGGGGGCTTGGATTTGTCTGAAGCTTTCTTT
CDR3aa: CASSPFVGGLDLSEAFF